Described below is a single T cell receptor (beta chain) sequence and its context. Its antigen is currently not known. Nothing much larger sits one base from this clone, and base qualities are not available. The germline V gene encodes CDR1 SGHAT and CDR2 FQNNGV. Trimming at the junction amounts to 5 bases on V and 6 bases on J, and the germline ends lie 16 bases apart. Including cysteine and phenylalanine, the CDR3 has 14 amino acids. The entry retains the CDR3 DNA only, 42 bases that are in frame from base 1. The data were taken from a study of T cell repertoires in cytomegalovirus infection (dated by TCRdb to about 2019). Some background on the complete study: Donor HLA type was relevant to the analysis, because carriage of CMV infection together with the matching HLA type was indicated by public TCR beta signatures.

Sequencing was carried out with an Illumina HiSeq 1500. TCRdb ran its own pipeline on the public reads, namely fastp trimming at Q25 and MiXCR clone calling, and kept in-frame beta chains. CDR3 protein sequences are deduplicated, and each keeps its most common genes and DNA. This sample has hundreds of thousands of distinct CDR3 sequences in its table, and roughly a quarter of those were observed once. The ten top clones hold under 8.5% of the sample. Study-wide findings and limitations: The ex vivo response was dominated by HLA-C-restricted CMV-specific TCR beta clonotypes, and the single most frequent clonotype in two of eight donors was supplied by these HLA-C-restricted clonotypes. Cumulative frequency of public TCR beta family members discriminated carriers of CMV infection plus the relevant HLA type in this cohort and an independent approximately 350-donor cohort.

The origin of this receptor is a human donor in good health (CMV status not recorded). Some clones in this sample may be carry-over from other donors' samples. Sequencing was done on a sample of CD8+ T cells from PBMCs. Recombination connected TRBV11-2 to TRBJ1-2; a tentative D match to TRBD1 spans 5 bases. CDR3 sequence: CASSHRTPTNGYTF. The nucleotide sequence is TGTGCCAGCAGCCACCGGACACCGACGAATGGCTACACCTTC.